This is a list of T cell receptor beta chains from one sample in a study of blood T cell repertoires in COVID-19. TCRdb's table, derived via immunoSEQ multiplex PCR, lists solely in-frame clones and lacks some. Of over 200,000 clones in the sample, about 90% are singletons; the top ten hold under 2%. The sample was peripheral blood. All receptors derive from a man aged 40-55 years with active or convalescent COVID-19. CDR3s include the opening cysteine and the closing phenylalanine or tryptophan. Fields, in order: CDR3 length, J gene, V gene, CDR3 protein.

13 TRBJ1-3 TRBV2 CASRQNPGNTIYF
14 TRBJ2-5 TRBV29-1 CSVDARGRQETQYF
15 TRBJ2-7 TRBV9 CASSVEGQSNYEQYF
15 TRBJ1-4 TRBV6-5 CASSYSSGYGEKLFF
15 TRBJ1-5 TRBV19 CASSNGQTDNQPQHF
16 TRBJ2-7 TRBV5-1 CASSSGLAGGFYEQYF
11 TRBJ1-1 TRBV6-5 CASGRNTEAFF
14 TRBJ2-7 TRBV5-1 CASSSPGTAYEQYF
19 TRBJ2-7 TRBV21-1 CASSKKWTLLRGRRNEQYF
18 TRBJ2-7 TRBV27 CASRPAGLAGASSYEQYF
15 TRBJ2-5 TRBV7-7 CASSLGGGREETQYF
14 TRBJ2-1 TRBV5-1 CASSLSGGLNEQFF
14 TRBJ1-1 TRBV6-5 CASSSPTGGFEAFF
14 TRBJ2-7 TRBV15 CATSIGLGPFEQYF
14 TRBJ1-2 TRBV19 CASSISGTGYGYTF
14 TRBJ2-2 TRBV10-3 CAISETSTTGELFF
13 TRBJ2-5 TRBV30 CAQTSGGGETQYF
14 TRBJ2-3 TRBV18 CASSPIQATDTQYF
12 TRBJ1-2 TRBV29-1 CSVDGQGYGYTF
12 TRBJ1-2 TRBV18 CASSLGQGIYTF
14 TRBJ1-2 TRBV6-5 CASTRHGKAYGYTF
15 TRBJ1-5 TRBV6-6 CASSYRNRGSQPQHF
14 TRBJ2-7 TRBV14 CASSQGGGSYEQYF
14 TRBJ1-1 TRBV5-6 CASSGWTVNTEAFF
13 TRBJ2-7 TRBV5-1 CASRSGQTYEQYF
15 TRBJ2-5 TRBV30 CAWSSASGWGETQYF
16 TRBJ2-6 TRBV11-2 CASSLGGGQRYNVLTF
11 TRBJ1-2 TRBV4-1 CASSQGTGYTF
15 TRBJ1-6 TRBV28 CASRPGTLDNSPLHF
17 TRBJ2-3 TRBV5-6 CASSLPTERGIIDTQYF
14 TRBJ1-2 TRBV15 CATSRAGGKVGYTF
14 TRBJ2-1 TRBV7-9 CASSLRGGPGEQFF
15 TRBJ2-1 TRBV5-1 CASRPTGSPGNEQFF
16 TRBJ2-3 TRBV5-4 CASSLRGVDLTDTQYF